The rows below give T cell receptor beta chains drawn from one sample of a study of blood T cell repertoires in COVID-19. The data were produced by immunoSEQ multiplex PCR, yet TCRdb's version contains in-frame clones alone and is incomplete. The sample consists of 100,000 to 140,000 clones, over 60% of them appearing once. The sequenced sample was peripheral blood. The receptors derive from a man between 70 and 80 years old with acute or convalescent COVID-19. CDR3s include the opening cysteine and the closing phenylalanine or tryptophan. The order of the fields is V gene, J gene, clone size, D gene, CDR3 protein, CDR3 DNA. A D gene is named only where the DNA matches it firmly. Clone size is not always given. Where it is, it says once, few, many or a class for expanded clones.

v_gene: TRBV5-6; j_gene: TRBJ2-5; abundance: NA; d_gene: NA; CDR3aa: CASSYGETQYF; CDR3nt: TGTGCCAGCAGCTACGGAGAGACCCAGTACTTC
v_gene: TRBV18; j_gene: TRBJ1-2; abundance: once; d_gene: NA; CDR3aa: CASSPLGHGDYGYTF; CDR3nt: TGTGCCAGCTCACCACTTGGACACGGCGACTATGGCTACACCTTC
v_gene: TRBV6-5; j_gene: TRBJ2-7; abundance: NA; d_gene: NA; CDR3aa: CASSYSGAELYEQYF; CDR3nt: TGTGCCAGCAGTTACTCAGGGGCAGAGCTGTACGAGCAGTACTTC
v_gene: TRBV11-2; j_gene: TRBJ1-1; abundance: NA; d_gene: TRBD1; CDR3aa: CASSLGQITEAFF; CDR3nt: TGTGCCAGCAGCTTGGGACAGATAACTGAAGCTTTCTTT
v_gene: TRBV11-1; j_gene: TRBJ2-3; abundance: NA; d_gene: TRBD2; CDR3aa: CASSSTSGAPDTQYF; CDR3nt: TGTGCCAGCAGCTCCACTAGCGGGGCGCCAGATACGCAGTATTTT
v_gene: TRBV5-1; j_gene: TRBJ2-3; abundance: NA; d_gene: TRBD2; CDR3aa: CASSAVSGVTDTQYF; CDR3nt: TGCGCCAGCAGCGCGGTTAGCGGGGTCACAGATACGCAGTATTTT
v_gene: TRBV5-8; j_gene: TRBJ2-3; abundance: NA; d_gene: NA; CDR3aa: CASSRAAAGKRDTQYF; CDR3nt: TGTGCCAGCAGCCGGGCTGCGGCGGGGAAGAGAGATACGCAGTATTTT
v_gene: TRBV19; j_gene: TRBJ1-6; abundance: NA; d_gene: NA; CDR3aa: CASRSLTYNSPLHF; CDR3nt: TGTGCCAGTAGAAGCCTCACTTATAATTCACCCCTCCACTTT
v_gene: TRBV19; j_gene: TRBJ1-5; abundance: NA; d_gene: NA; CDR3aa: CASSIYNQPQHF; CDR3nt: TGTGCCAGTAGTATATACAATCAGCCCCAGCATTTT
v_gene: TRBV27; j_gene: TRBJ1-1; abundance: few; d_gene: NA; CDR3aa: CASSPMGAMNTEAFF; CDR3nt: TGTGCCAGCAGTCCCATGGGGGCAATGAACACTGAAGCTTTCTTT
v_gene: TRBV5-1; j_gene: TRBJ1-5; abundance: few; d_gene: NA; CDR3aa: CASSLGSLNQPQHF; CDR3nt: TGCGCCAGCAGCTTGGGGAGCCTAAATCAGCCCCAGCATTTT
v_gene: TRBV9; j_gene: TRBJ2-3; abundance: NA; d_gene: TRBD1; CDR3aa: CASSPRQGGSTTDTQYF; CDR3nt: TGTGCCAGCAGCCCCCGACAGGGGGGCTCCACCACAGATACGCAGTATTTT
v_gene: TRBV5-1; j_gene: TRBJ2-7; abundance: few; d_gene: TRBD1; CDR3aa: CASSLGGTGIYEQYF; CDR3nt: TGCGCCAGCAGCTTGGGGGGGACAGGGATCTACGAGCAGTACTTC
v_gene: TRBV18; j_gene: TRBJ1-3; abundance: NA; d_gene: NA; CDR3aa: CASSRQGGNTIYF; CDR3nt: TGTGCCAGCTCGCGGCAGGGGGGAAACACCATATATTTT
v_gene: TRBV5-1; j_gene: TRBJ1-5; abundance: once; d_gene: TRBD1; CDR3aa: CASSSGQGDQPQHF; CDR3nt: TGCGCCAGCAGCAGTGGACAGGGGGATCAGCCCCAGCATTTT
v_gene: TRBV6-2/TRBV6-3; j_gene: TRBJ1-1; abundance: NA; d_gene: TRBD1; CDR3aa: CASSYSGTGLSTEAFF; CDR3nt: TGTGCCAGCAGTTACTCAGGGACAGGTTTGAGCACTGAAGCTTTCTTT
v_gene: TRBV18; j_gene: TRBJ1-2; abundance: NA; d_gene: TRBD1; CDR3aa: CASSPLGQAVGYTF; CDR3nt: TGTGCCAGCTCACCACTGGGACAGGCGGTTGGCTACACCTTC
v_gene: TRBV6-2/TRBV6-3; j_gene: TRBJ1-2; abundance: NA; d_gene: NA; CDR3aa: CASSSLLESGYTF; CDR3nt: TGTGCCAGCAGTTCCTTACTTGAATCGGGCTACACCTTC
v_gene: TRBV11-3; j_gene: TRBJ2-2; abundance: NA; d_gene: TRBD2; CDR3aa: CASSSPDSGGAAGELFF; CDR3nt: TGTGCCAGCAGCTCGCCGGATAGCGGGGGGGCCGCCGGGGAGCTGTTTTTT
v_gene: TRBV29-1; j_gene: TRBJ1-4; abundance: NA; d_gene: NA; CDR3aa: CSASGGANEKLFF; CDR3nt: TGCAGCGCCAGTGGAGGGGCGAATGAAAAACTGTTTTTT
v_gene: TRBV7-9; j_gene: TRBJ1-4; abundance: NA; d_gene: NA; CDR3aa: CASSSPGVEKLFF; CDR3nt: TGTGCCAGCAGCTCACCGGGGGTTGAAAAACTGTTTTTT
v_gene: TRBV19; j_gene: TRBJ1-5; abundance: NA; d_gene: TRBD1; CDR3aa: CASSIQGGQPQHF; CDR3nt: TGTGCCAGTAGTATACAGGGGGGCCAGCCCCAGCATTTT